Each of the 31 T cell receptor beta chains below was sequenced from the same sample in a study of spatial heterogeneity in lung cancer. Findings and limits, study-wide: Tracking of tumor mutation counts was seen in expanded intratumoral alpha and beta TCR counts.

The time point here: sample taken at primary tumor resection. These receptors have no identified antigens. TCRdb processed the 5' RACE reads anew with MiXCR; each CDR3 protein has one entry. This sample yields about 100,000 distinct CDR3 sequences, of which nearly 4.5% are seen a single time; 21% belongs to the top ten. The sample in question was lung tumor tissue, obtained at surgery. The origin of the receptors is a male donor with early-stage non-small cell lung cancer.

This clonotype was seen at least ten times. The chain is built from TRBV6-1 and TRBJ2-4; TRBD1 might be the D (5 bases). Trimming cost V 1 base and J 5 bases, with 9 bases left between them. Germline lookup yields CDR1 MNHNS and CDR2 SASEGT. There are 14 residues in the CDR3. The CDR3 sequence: CASSEGRAQNIQYF. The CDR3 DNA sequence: TGTGCCAGCAGTGAAGGCAGGGCCCAAAACATTCAGTACTTC.

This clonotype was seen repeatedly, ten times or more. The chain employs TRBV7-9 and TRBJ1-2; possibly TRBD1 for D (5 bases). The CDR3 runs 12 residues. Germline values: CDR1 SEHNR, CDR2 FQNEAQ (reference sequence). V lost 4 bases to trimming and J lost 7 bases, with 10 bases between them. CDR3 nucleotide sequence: TGTGCCAGCAGCTCCGGGACCCTTGGCTACACCTTC. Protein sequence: CASSSGTLGYTF.

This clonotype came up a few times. The CDR3: CASILAGGETQYF. DNA of the CDR3: TGTGCCAGCATCCTAGCGGGAGGAGAGACCCAGTACTTC. The chain joins TRBV7-9 to TRBJ2-5; TRBD2 matches at 11 bases. Germline V gene sequence: CDR1 SEHNR, CDR2 FQNEAQ (reference sequence). The CDR3 extends over 13 amino acids. The V segment lost 7 bases and the J segment 4 bases; nucleotides outside the gene matches: 2. Supplemented by reference TRBV7-9 and TRBJ2-5, the full variable domain reads DTGVSQNPRHKITKRGQNVTFRCDPISEHNRLYWYRQTLGQGPEFLTYFQNEAQLEKSRLLSDRFSAERPKGSFSTLEIQRTEQGDSAMYLCASILAGGETQYFGPGTRLLVL.

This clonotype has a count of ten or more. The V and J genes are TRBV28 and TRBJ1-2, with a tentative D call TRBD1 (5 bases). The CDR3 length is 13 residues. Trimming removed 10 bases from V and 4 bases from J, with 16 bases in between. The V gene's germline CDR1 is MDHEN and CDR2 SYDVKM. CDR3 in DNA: TGTGCCACCGTAAACCCAGGGATCTATGGCTACACCTTC. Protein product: CATVNPGIYGYTF.

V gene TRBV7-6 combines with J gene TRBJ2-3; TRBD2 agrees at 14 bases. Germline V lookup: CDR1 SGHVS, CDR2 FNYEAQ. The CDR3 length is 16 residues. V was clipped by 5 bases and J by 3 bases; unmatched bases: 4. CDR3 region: CASSPRTSGRTDTQYF. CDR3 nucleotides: TGTGCCAGCAGCCCCCGGACTAGCGGGAGGACAGATACGCAGTATTTT.

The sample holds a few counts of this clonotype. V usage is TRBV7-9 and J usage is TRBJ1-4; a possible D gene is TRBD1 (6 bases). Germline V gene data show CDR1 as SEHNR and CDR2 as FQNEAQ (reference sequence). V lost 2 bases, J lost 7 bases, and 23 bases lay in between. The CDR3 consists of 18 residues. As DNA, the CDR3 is TGTGCCAGCAGCTTAAAAGGGGGACCGGGGGCGCCGGGTGAAAAACTGTTTTTT. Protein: CASSLKGGPGAPGEKLFF. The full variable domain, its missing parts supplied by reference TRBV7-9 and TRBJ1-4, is DTGVSQNPRHKITKRGQNVTFRCDPISEHNRLYWYRQTLGQGPEFLTYFQNEAQLEKSRLLSDRFSAERPKGSFSTLEIQRTEQGDSAMYLCASSLKGGPGAPGEKLFFGSGTQLSVL.

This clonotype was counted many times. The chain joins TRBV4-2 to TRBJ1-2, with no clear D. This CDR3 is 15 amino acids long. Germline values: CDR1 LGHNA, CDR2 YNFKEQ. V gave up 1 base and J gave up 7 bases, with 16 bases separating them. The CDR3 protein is CASSQVGEGGPGYTF. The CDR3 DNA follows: TGTGCCAGCAGCCAAGTAGGTGAGGGTGGTCCTGGCTACACCTTC.

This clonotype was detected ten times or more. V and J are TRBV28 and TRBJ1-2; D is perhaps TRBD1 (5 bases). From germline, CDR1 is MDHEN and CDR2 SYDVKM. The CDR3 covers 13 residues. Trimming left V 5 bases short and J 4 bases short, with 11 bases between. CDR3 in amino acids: CASSRGTFYGYTF. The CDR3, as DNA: TGTGCCAGCAGTCGCGGGACCTTCTATGGCTACACCTTC.

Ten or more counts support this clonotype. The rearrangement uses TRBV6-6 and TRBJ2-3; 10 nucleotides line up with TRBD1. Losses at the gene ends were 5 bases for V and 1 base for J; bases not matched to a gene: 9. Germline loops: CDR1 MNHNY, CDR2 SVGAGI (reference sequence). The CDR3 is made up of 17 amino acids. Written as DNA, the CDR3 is TGTGCCAGCAGTCCCCCGCCCGGGACAGGGGGCACAGATACGCAGTATTTT. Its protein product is CASSPPPGTGGTDTQYF.

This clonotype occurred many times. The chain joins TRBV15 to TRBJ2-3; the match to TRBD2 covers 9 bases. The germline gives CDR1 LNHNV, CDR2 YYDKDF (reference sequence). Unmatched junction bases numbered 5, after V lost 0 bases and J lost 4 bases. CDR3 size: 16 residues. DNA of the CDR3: TGTGCCACCAGCAGAGATCGAATAGCGGGAGCAGATACGCAGTATTTT. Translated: CATSRDRIAGADTQYF.

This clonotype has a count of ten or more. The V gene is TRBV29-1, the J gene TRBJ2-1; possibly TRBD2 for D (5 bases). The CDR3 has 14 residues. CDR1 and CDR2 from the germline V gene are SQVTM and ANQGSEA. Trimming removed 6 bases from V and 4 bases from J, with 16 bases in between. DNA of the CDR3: TGCAGCGTGCTCCGGGATCCGAATTACAATGAGCAGTTCTTC. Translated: CSVLRDPNYNEQFF.

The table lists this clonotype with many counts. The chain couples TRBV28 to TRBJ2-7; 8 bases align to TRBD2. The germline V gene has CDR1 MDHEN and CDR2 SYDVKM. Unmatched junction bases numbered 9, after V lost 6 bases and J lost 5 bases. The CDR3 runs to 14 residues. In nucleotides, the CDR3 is TGTGCCAGCAGCACCACGGGACTAGTGGACGAGCAGTACTTC. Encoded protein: CASSTTGLVDEQYF.

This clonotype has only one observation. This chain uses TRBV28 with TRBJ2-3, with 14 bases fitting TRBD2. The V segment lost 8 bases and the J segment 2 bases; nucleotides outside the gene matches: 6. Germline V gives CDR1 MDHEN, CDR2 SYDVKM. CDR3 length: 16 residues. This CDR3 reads CASQTSGRGFTDTQYF. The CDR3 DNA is TGTGCCAGCCAGACTAGCGGGAGGGGATTCACAGATACGCAGTATTTT.

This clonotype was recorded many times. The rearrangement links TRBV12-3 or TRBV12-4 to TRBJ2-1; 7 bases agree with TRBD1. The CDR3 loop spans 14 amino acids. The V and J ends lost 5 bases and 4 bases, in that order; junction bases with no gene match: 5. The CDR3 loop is CASSPGTEYNEQFF. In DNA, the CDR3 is TGTGCCAGCAGTCCCGGGACAGAGTACAATGAGCAGTTCTTC.

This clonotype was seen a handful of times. DNA of the CDR3: TGTGCCAGCAGCGAAAGATGGGGCCACACCGGGGAGCTGTTTTTT. As protein: CASSERWGHTGELFF. The V gene is TRBV9, the J gene TRBJ2-2; D is perhaps TRBD1 (5 bases). Germline V gene sequence: CDR1 SGDLS, CDR2 YYNGEE. CDR3 length: 15 amino acids. V lost 3 bases and J 3 bases, leaving 12 bases between the germline ends.

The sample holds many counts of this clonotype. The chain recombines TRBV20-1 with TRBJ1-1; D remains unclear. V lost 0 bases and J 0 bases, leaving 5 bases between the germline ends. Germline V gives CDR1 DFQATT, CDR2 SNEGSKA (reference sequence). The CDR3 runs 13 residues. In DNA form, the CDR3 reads TGCAGTGCTAGAGAGGACCTGAACACTGAAGCTTTCTTT. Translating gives CSAREDLNTEAFF.

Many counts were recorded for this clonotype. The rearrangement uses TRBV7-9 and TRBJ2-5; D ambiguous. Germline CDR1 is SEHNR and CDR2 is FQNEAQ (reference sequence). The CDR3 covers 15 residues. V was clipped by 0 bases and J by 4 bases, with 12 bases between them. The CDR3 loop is CASSLATNKLETQYF. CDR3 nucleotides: TGTGCCAGCAGCTTAGCGACGAACAAATTAGAGACCCAGTACTTC.

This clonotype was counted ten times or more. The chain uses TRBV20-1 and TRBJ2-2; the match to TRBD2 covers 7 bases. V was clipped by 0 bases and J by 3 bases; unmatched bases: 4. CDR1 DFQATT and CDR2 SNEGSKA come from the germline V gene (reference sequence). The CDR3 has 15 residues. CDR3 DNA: TGCAGTGCTAGAGATAGCGGGTCGGACACCGGGGAGCTGTTTTTT. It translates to CSARDSGSDTGELFF.

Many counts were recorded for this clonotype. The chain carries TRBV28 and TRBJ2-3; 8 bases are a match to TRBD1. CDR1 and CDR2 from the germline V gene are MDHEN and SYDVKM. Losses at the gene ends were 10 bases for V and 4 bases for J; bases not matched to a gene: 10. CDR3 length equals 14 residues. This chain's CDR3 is CAIWDRKTPDTQYF. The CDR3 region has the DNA TGTGCCATCTGGGACAGGAAGACGCCAGATACGCAGTATTTT.

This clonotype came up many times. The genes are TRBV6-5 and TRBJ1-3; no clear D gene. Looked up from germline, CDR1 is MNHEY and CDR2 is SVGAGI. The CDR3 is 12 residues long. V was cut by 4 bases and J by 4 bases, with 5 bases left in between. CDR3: CASSSQGNTIYF. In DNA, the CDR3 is TGTGCCAGCAGTTCTCAGGGAAACACCATATATTTT.

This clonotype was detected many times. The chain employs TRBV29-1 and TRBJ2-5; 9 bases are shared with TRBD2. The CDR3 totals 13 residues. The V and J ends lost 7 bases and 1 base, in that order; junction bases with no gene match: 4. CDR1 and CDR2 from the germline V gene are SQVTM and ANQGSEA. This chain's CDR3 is CSGLTSGQETQYF. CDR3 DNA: TGCAGCGGACTGACTAGCGGCCAAGAGACCCAGTACTTC.

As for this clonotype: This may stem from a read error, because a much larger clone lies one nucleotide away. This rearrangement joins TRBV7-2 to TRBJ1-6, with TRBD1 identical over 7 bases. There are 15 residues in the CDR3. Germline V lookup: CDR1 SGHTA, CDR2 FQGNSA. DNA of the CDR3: TGTGCCAGCAGCTCGACAGGGTCCTCTAATTCACCCCTCCACTTT. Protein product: CASSSTGSSNSPLHF.

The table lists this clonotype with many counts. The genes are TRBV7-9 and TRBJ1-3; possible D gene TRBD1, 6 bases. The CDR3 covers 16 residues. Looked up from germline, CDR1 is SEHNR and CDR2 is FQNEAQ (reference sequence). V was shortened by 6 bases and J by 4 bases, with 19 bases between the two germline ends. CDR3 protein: CASSPQGSTSGNTIYF. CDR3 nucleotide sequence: TGTGCCAGCAGTCCACAGGGATCAACTTCAGGAAACACCATATATTTT.

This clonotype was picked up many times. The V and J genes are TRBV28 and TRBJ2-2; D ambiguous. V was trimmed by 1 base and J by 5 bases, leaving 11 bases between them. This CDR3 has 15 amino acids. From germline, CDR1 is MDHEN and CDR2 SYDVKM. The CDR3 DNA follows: TGTGCCAGCAGTTTATCACAATCCGGGACCGGGGAGCTGTTTTTT. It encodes CASSLSQSGTGELFF.

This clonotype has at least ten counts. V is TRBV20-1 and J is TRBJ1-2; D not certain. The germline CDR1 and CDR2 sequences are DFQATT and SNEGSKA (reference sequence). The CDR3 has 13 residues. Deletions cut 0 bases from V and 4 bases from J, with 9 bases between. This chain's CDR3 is CSARDPRSYGYTF. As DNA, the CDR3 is TGCAGTGCTAGAGATCCACGGAGCTATGGCTACACCTTC.

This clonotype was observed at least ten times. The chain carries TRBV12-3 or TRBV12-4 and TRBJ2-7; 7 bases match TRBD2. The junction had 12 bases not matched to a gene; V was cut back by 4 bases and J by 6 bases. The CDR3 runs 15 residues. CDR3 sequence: CASSSSTSQAFEQYF. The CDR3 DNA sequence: TGTGCCAGCAGTTCGTCGACTAGCCAGGCCTTCGAGCAGTACTTC.

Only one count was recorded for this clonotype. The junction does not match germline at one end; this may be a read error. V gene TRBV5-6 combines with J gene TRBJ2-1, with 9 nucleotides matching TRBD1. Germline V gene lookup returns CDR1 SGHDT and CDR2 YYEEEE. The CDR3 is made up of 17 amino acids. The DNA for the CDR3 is TGTGCCAGCAGCTCAAACCTACAGGGGGCTTCCTACAATAAGCAGTTCTTC. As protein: CASSSNLQGASYNKQFF.

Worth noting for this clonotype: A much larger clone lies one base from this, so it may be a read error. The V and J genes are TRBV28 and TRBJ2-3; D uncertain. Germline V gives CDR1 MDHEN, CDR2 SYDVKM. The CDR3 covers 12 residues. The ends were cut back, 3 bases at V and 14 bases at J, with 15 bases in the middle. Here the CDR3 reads CASSFPSISLYF. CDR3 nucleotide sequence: TGTGCCAGCAGTTTCCCCTCTATCTCGTTGTATTTT.

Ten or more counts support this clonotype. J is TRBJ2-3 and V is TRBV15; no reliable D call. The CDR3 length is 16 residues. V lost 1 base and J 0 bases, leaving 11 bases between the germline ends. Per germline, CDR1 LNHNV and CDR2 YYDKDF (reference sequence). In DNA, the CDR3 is TGTGCCACCAGCAGAGTCTTGGGCGGTAGCACAGATACGCAGTATTTT. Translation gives CATSRVLGGSTDTQYF.

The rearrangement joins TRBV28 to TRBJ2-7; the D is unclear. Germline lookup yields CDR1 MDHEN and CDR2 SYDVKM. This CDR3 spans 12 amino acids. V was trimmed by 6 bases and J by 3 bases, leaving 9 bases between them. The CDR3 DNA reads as TGTGCCAGCAGCACGAGGAGCTACGAGCAGTACTTC. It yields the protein CASSTRSYEQYF.

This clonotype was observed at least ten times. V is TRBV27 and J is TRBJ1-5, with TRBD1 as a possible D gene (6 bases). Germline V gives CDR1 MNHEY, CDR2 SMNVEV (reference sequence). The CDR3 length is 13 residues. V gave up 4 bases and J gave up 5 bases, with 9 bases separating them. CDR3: CASSYREDQPQHF. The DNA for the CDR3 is TGTGCCAGCAGTTACAGGGAGGATCAGCCCCAGCATTTT.